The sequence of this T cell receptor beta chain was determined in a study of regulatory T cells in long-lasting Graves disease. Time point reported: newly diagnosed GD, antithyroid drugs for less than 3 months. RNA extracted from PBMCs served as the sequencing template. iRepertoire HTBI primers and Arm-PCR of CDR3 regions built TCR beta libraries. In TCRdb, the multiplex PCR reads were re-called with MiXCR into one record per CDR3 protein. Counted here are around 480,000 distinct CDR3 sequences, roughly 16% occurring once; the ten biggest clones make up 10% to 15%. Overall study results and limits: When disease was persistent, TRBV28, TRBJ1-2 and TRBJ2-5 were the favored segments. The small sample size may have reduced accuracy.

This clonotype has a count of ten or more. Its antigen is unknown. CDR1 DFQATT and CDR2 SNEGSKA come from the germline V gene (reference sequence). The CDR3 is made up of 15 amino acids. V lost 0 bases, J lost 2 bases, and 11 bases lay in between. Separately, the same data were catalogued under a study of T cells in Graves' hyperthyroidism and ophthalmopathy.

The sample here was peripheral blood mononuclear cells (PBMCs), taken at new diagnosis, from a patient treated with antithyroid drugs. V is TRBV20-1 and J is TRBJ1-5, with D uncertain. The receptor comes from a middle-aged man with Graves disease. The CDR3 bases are TGCAGTGCTAGAGACCCAGACATTGGCAATCAGCCCCAGCATTTT. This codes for CSARDPDIGNQPQHF.